These T cell receptor beta chains were read from a single sample in a study of cytomegalovirus exposure and HLA in healthy donors. Data came from immunoSEQ multiplex PCR; TCRdb stores just in-frame clones and leaves some out. The table lists 100,000 to 150,000 clones, about two thirds of them singletons. The source material was PBMCs. The receptors were sampled from a young man in good health and CMV-seronegative. CDR3s include the opening cysteine and the closing phenylalanine or tryptophan. Fields, in order: V gene, D gene, J gene, clone size, CDR3 protein, CDR3 DNA. D genes are given only for firm matches. Expanded clones get a size class; other rows say once, few or many, or leave the size out.

V: TRBV7-2
D: TRBD1
J: TRBJ1-2
size: -
CDR3: CASSAQGTGNGYTF
DNA: TGTGCCAGCAGCGCCCAGGGGACAGGGAATGGCTACACCTTC

V: TRBV10-3
D: TRBD1
J: TRBJ1-1
size: -
CDR3: CAISPGQGNTEAFF
DNA: TGTGCCATCAGTCCGGGACAGGGTAACACTGAAGCTTTCTTT

V: TRBV4-2
D: TRBD1
J: TRBJ1-5
size: -
CDR3: CASSQVGMQGDQPQHF
DNA: TGTGCCAGCAGCCAAGTGGGTATGCAGGGGGATCAGCCCCAGCATTTT

V: TRBV7-6
D: TRBD1
J: TRBJ1-5
size: -
CDR3: CASSLDRGQGQPQHF
DNA: TGTGCCAGCAGCTTAGACAGGGGGCAGGGACAGCCCCAGCATTTT

V: TRBV9
D: -
J: TRBJ1-4
size: -
CDR3: CASNLLGKANEKLFF
DNA: TGTGCCAGCAATCTCTTGGGCAAAGCTAATGAAAAACTGTTTTTT

V: TRBV2
D: TRBD1
J: TRBJ2-5
size: -
CDR3: CASGGQDLYQETQYF
DNA: TGTGCCTCCGGGGGACAGGACTTGTACCAAGAGACCCAGTACTTC

V: TRBV10-3
D: -
J: TRBJ1-1
size: -
CDR3: CAISESATDTEAFF
DNA: TGTGCCATCAGTGAGTCAGCGACAGACACTGAAGCTTTCTTT

V: TRBV4-3
D: -
J: TRBJ1-1
size: -
CDR3: CASSQEGTPNTEAFF
DNA: TGCGCCAGCAGCCAAGAAGGGACTCCGAACACTGAAGCTTTCTTT

V: TRBV9
D: TRBD1
J: TRBJ1-2
size: -
CDR3: CASSGNKTGGHGYTF
DNA: TGTGCCAGCAGCGGAAATAAGACAGGGGGGCACGGCTACACCTTC

V: TRBV6-5
D: -
J: TRBJ1-4
size: -
CDR3: CASSYRTDTNEKLFF
DNA: TGTGCCAGCAGTTACCGGACAGACACTAATGAAAAACTGTTTTTT

V: TRBV7-6
D: TRBD2
J: TRBJ2-5
size: few
CDR3: CASSFPSGAETQYF
DNA: TGTGCCAGCAGCTTCCCTAGCGGGGCGGAGACCCAGTACTTC

V: TRBV19
D: -
J: TRBJ1-5
size: -
CDR3: CASTVQGNQPQHF
DNA: TGTGCCAGTACCGTTCAGGGGAATCAGCCCCAGCATTTT

V: TRBV7-3
D: -
J: TRBJ1-6
size: -
CDR3: CASSPRSGGSPLHF
DNA: TGTGCCAGCAGCCCTCGGTCCGGAGGTTCACCCCTCCACTTT

V: TRBV11-2
D: -
J: TRBJ1-1
size: -
CDR3: CASSQTWDIEYTEAFF
DNA: TGTGCCAGCAGCCAAACCTGGGACATCGAGTACACTGAAGCTTTCTTT

V: TRBV2
D: -
J: TRBJ2-7
size: -
CDR3: CASSVTYEQYF
DNA: TGTGCCAGCAGTGTAACTTACGAGCAGTACTTC

V: TRBV7-9
D: -
J: TRBJ2-3
size: -
CDR3: CASSILSGLITSTDTQYF
DNA: TGTGCCAGCAGCATCCTATCGGGACTCATTACTAGCACAGATACGCAGTATTTT

V: TRBV9
D: TRBD1
J: TRBJ2-5
size: -
CDR3: CASSPPGQGAGETQYF
DNA: TGTGCCAGCAGCCCCCCCGGGCAGGGGGCTGGGGAGACCCAGTACTTC

V: TRBV5-4
D: TRBD2
J: TRBJ2-5
size: -
CDR3: CASSLEGGIETQYF
DNA: TGTGCCAGCAGCTTGGAGGGAGGGATAGAGACCCAGTACTTC

V: TRBV9
D: -
J: TRBJ2-5
size: -
CDR3: CASSVAGQETQYF
DNA: TGTGCCAGCAGCGTAGCCGGGCAAGAGACCCAGTACTTC

V: TRBV14
D: -
J: TRBJ1-5
size: -
CDR3: CASSTKNQPQHF
DNA: TGTGCCAGCAGCACTAAAAATCAGCCCCAGCATTTT

V: TRBV7-7
D: -
J: TRBJ2-3
size: -
CDR3: CASSLSRGLDTQYF
DNA: TGTGCTAGCAGCTTATCTAGGGGTTTGGATACGCAGTATTTT

V: TRBV11-2
D: -
J: TRBJ1-4
size: once
CDR3: CASSLRPGTNEKLFF
DNA: TGTGCCAGCAGCTTAAGGCCAGGGACAAATGAAAAACTGTTTTTT

V: TRBV12-5
D: TRBD1
J: TRBJ2-7
size: -
CDR3: CASGQGVGEQYF
DNA: TGTGCTAGTGGACAGGGGGTCGGGGAGCAGTACTTC

V: TRBV23-1
D: TRBD1
J: TRBJ1-1
size: -
CDR3: CASSQPDRGPEAFF
DNA: TGCGCCAGCAGTCAACCGGACAGGGGTCCTGAAGCTTTCTTT

V: TRBV7-9
D: -
J: TRBJ2-5
size: -
CDR3: CASSTPPDFPQETQYF
DNA: TGTGCCAGCAGCACCCCCCCGGACTTCCCACAAGAGACCCAGTACTTC

V: TRBV10-3
D: -
J: TRBJ1-2
size: -
CDR3: CAISESGGSDGYTF
DNA: TGTGCCATCAGTGAGTCCGGAGGGTCGGATGGCTACACCTTC

V: TRBV28
D: -
J: TRBJ1-5
size: few
CDR3: CASSLLQGNQPQHF
DNA: TGTGCCAGCAGCTTATTACAGGGAAATCAGCCCCAGCATTTT

V: TRBV18
D: -
J: TRBJ1-5
size: -
CDR3: CASSPGTPEPQHF
DNA: TGTGCCAGCTCACCAGGGACACCCGAGCCCCAGCATTTT

V: TRBV6-1
D: TRBD1
J: TRBJ1-1
size: -
CDR3: CASSHRDRVNTEAFF
DNA: TGTGCCAGCAGCCACCGGGACAGAGTGAACACTGAAGCTTTCTTT

V: TRBV4-1
D: TRBD2
J: TRBJ2-5
size: -
CDR3: CASSQDQRGEETQYF
DNA: TGCGCCAGCAGCCAAGATCAGCGGGGCGAAGAGACCCAGTACTTC

V: TRBV28
D: TRBD1
J: TRBJ2-4
size: few
CDR3: CASSFFTSRQGYIQYF
DNA: TGTGCCAGCAGTTTTTTCACCTCCAGACAGGGCTACATTCAGTACTTC

V: TRBV7-9
D: TRBD2
J: TRBJ2-3
size: -
CDR3: CASSLYGGGLTDTQYF
DNA: TGTGCCAGCAGCTTATATGGGGGGGGACTCACAGATACGCAGTATTTT

V: TRBV18
D: TRBD1
J: TRBJ1-3
size: -
CDR3: CASSQGQGATGNTIYF
DNA: TGTGCCAGCTCCCAAGGACAGGGAGCGACCGGAAACACCATATATTTT

V: TRBV2
D: -
J: TRBJ2-2
size: -
CDR3: CASRGPTNTGELFF
DNA: TGTGCCAGCAGGGGTCCGACTAACACCGGGGAGCTGTTTTTT

V: TRBV27
D: -
J: TRBJ2-1
size: -
CDR3: CASSFRDTGSYNEQFF
DNA: TGTGCCAGCAGTTTCCGGGACACAGGCTCCTACAATGAGCAGTTCTTC

V: TRBV7-2
D: TRBD1
J: TRBJ1-2
size: -
CDR3: CASSLRQGYGYTF
DNA: TGTGCCAGCAGCCTTAGACAGGGGTATGGCTACACCTTC

V: TRBV6-4
D: -
J: TRBJ1-6
size: few
CDR3: CASSPRGGNSPLHF
DNA: TGTGCCAGCAGCCCCCGGGGGGGTAATTCACCCCTCCACTTT

V: TRBV27
D: -
J: TRBJ2-5
size: -
CDR3: CASSPTNGETQYF
DNA: TGTGCCAGCAGTCCTACAAACGGGGAGACCCAGTACTTC

V: TRBV7-9
D: TRBD2
J: TRBJ2-1
size: -
CDR3: CASSPTSGGAFGPYNEQFF
DNA: TGTGCCAGCAGCCCGACTAGCGGGGGGGCATTTGGTCCCTACAATGAGCAGTTCTTC

V: TRBV6-5
D: TRBD1
J: TRBJ2-7
size: -
CDR3: CASRGQGAGEQYF
DNA: TGTGCCAGCAGGGGGCAGGGGGCGGGAGAGCAGTACTTC

V: TRBV29-1
D: -
J: TRBJ2-7
size: -
CDR3: CSVEGGQGWSYEQYF
DNA: TGCAGCGTTGAAGGTGGTCAGGGGTGGTCCTACGAGCAGTACTTC

V: TRBV19
D: TRBD2
J: TRBJ2-1
size: few
CDR3: CASSLVRKLDPAGAYNEQFF
DNA: TGTGCCAGTAGTCTTGTGCGGAAGCTGGATCCAGCGGGGGCATACAATGAGCAGTTCTTC